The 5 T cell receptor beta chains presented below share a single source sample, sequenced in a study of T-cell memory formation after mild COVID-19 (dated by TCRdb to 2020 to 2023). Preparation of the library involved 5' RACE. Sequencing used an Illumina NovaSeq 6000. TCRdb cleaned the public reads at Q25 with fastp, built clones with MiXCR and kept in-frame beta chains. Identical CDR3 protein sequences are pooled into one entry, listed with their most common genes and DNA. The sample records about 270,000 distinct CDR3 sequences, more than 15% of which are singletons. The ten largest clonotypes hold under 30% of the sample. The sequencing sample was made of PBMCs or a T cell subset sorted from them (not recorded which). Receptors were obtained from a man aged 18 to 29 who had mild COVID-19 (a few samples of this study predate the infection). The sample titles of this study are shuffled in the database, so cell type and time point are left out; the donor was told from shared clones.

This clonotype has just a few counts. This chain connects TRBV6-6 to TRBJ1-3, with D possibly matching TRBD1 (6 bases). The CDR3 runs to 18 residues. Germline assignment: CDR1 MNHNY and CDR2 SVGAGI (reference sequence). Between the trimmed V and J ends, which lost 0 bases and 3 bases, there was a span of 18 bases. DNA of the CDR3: TGTGCCAGCAGTTACTCGAGGATCGGACAGCCGTATGGAAACACCATATATTTT. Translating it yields CASSYSRIGQPYGNTIYF.

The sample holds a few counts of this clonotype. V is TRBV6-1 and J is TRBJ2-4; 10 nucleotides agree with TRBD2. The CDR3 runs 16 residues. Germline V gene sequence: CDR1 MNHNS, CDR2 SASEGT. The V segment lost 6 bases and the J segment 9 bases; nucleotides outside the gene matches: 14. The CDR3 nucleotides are TGTGCCAGCAGGAGGTTACGAGCGGGGGGGCCCTTCATTCAGTACTTC. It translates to CASRRLRAGGPFIQYF.

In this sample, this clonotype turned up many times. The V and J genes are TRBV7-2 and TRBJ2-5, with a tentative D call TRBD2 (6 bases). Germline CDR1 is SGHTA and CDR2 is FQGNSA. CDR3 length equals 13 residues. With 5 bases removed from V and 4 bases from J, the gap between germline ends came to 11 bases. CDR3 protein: CASSLSGGETQYF. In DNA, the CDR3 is TGTGCCAGCAGCCTCTCCGGGGGAGAGACCCAGTACTTC. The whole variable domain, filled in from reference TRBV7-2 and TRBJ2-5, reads GAGVSQSPSNKVTEKGKDVELRCDPISGHTALYWYRQSLGQGLEFLIYFQGNSAPDKSGLPSDRFSAERTGGSVSTLTIQRTQQEDSAVYLCASSLSGGETQYFGPGTRLLVL.

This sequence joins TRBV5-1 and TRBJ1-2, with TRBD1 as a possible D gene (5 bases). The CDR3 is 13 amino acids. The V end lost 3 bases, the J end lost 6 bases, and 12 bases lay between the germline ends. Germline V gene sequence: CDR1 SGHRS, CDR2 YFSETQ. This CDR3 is CASSSWGANGYTF. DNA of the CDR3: TGCGCCAGCAGCTCCTGGGGCGCAAATGGCTACACCTTC.

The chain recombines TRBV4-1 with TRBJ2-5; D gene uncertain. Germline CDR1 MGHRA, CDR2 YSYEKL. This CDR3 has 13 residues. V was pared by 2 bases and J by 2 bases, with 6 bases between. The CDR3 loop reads CASSQNGQETQYF. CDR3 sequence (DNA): TGCGCCAGCAGCCAAAATGGGCAAGAGACCCAGTACTTC.